Listed below are T cell receptor beta chains from one sample, sequenced in a study of blood T cell repertoires in COVID-19. The protocol was immunoSEQ multiplex PCR, while the TCRdb copy is restricted to in-frame clones and leaves out a portion. Of around 300,000 clones in the sample, approximately 80% were seen once. The sequenced material came from peripheral blood. These receptors were collected from a woman aged 45-59 years with active or convalescent COVID-19. Each CDR3 is given with its conserved first and last residue. The D gene is left open where the match is weak. A row's size may be missing; if present it is once, few, many or a size class.

clone_size j_call d_call v_call cdr3_nt cdr3_aa
. TRBJ2-1 . TRBV11-2 TGTGCCAGCAGCGGGGGGACTGGCGGACCCCAGTTCTTC CASSGGTGGPQFF
. TRBJ2-2 TRBD1 TRBV9 TGTGCCAGCAGGATGGGGACAGGGAATACCGGGGAGCTGTTTTTT CASRMGTGNTGELFF
. TRBJ1-4 TRBD1 TRBV19 TGTGCCAGTAGTGGGGACAGGGGGCGGATTGAAAAACTGTTTTTT CASSGDRGRIEKLFF
. TRBJ2-2 . TRBV2 TGTGCCAGCCACGGGAGAGGGGGGGGCACCGGGGAGCTGTTTTTT CASHGRGGGTGELFF
once TRBJ1-3 . TRBV3-1/TRBV3-2 TGTGCCAGCAGCCAAGGGGCCCGGGGGGACATCTCTGGAAACACCATATATTTT CASSQGARGDISGNTIYF
. TRBJ1-2 TRBD1 TRBV29-1 TGCAGCGTCGGGACAGGGGGCAACTATGGCTACACCTTC CSVGTGGNYGYTF
. TRBJ1-4 . TRBV7-9 TGTGCCAGCAGCTTATCCCTGACAGCAACTAATGAAAAACTGTTTTTT CASSLSLTATNEKLFF
. TRBJ1-1 . TRBV7-9 TGTGCCAGCATCCCTCCCGGACAGACTCTTGAGGCTTTCTTT CASIPPGQTLEAFF
. TRBJ1-1 TRBD1 TRBV30 TGTGCCTGGAGTGTAAGGGACAGTGAAGCTTTCTTT CAWSVRDSEAFF
. TRBJ1-5 . TRBV12-3/TRBV12-4 TGTGCCAGCAGTACAGGGTACAATCAGCCCCAGCATTTT CASSTGYNQPQHF
. TRBJ1-5 TRBD1 TRBV28 TGTGCCAGCAGTCCCCAGACAGGGGGCACTGGACAGCCCCAGCATTTT CASSPQTGGTGQPQHF
. TRBJ2-7 TRBD2 TRBV5-1 TGCGCCAGCAGCAGGGGGACTAGCGGACCCTCCCCCTACGAGCAGTACTTC CASSRGTSGPSPYEQYF
. TRBJ2-7 TRBD2 TRBV14 TGTGCCAGCTCTAGCGGGAGTTGGTCCGACGAGCAGTACTTC CASSSGSWSDEQYF
once TRBJ1-1 . TRBV4-1 TGCGCCAGCAGCCAAGCTCACAGGGTGAACACTGAAGCTTTCTTT CASSQAHRVNTEAFF
. TRBJ2-1 . TRBV19 TGTGCCAGTAGGAGGGACAATGAGCAGTTCTTC CASRRDNEQFF
. TRBJ2-2 . TRBV7-9 TGTGCCAGCAGCTTACGAGGCGGGGCCAGGACCGGGGAGCTGTTTTTT CASSLRGGARTGELFF
. TRBJ1-5 . TRBV2 TGTGCCAGCAGTGGAGGACACACTAGCAATCAGCCCCAGCATTTT CASSGGHTSNQPQHF
few TRBJ2-7 . TRBV3-1/TRBV3-2 TGTGCCAGCAGCCAGAGCTCCTACGAGCAGTACTTC CASSQSSYEQYF
many TRBJ2-4 . TRBV13 TGTGCCAGCAGCTTATTGGGGCCAGGGGCCAAAAACATTCAGTACTTC CASSLLGPGAKNIQYF
. TRBJ2-1 TRBD2 TRBV4-1 TGCGCCAGCAGCCTAGTACTAGCGGGGGGACATGAGCAGTTCTTC CASSLVLAGGHEQFF
. TRBJ2-1 TRBD2 TRBV27 TGTGCCAGCAGTTTATGGAGGGGACCTTTAGCGGGAGTCGGGTACAATGAGCAGTTCTTC CASSLWRGPLAGVGYNEQFF
. TRBJ1-1 TRBD1 TRBV13 TGTGCCAGCAGCTCCCGGGACAGTTGGGAAGCTTTCTTT CASSSRDSWEAFF
few TRBJ2-2 . TRBV4-2 TGTGCCAGCAGCCTGTCAGGGGATAACACCGGGGAGCTGTTTTTT CASSLSGDNTGELFF
once TRBJ2-7 . TRBV9 TGTGCCAGCAGCGTAGCGGGTCCGCCCTACGAGCAGTACTTC CASSVAGPPYEQYF
. TRBJ2-7 TRBD2 TRBV7-2 TGTGCCAGCAGCCCGGGACTAGTAGGGTACGAGCAGTACTTC CASSPGLVGYEQYF
. TRBJ1-2 . TRBV19 TGTGCCAGTAGTATCGGCGGAAACTATGGCTACACCTTC CASSIGGNYGYTF
few TRBJ2-7 . TRBV7-8 TGTGCCAGCAGCTTAGCAGGGGACAAGACTCACTCCTACGAGCAGTACTTC CASSLAGDKTHSYEQYF
. TRBJ1-1 . TRBV30 TGTGCCTGGAGCCAAACAGAAGCTTTCTTT CAWSQTEAFF
. TRBJ1-4 . TRBV30 TGTGCCTGGAGTGGGGCTGGCACTAATGAAAAACTGTTTTTT CAWSGAGTNEKLFF
few TRBJ1-1 . TRBV9 TGTGCCAGCAGCCCCAGGGGCAACACTGAAGCTTTCTTT CASSPRGNTEAFF
. TRBJ1-2 . TRBV28 TGTGCCAGCAGTTTGTCAGCGGACGGCTACACCTTC CASSLSADGYTF
. TRBJ2-2 . TRBV9 TGTGCCAGCAGCGTAGTTATAGGACAGCTCACCGGGGAGCTGTTTTTT CASSVVIGQLTGELFF
. TRBJ2-1 TRBD1 TRBV11-2 TGTGCCAGCAGCTTAGGACAGGGACCCTACAATGAGCAGTTCTTC CASSLGQGPYNEQFF
once TRBJ2-7 . TRBV5-4 TGTGCCAGCAGCTTTGGTTCTACGGCAGGGGGGTGGTACGAGCAGTACTTC CASSFGSTAGGWYEQYF
. TRBJ2-5 . TRBV28 . CASSSSGVPQETQYF
. TRBJ1-4 TRBD1 TRBV7-2 TGTGCCAGCAGGGACGGGACAGGGGCTGGTGAAAAACTGTTTTTT CASRDGTGAGEKLFF
. TRBJ2-5 TRBD2 TRBV10-3 TGTGCCATCAGCTCGGGACTAGCGGGAGGAGAGACCCAGTACTTC CAISSGLAGGETQYF
. TRBJ1-1 . TRBV6-5 TGTGCCAGTACGGTCAGCTGGCAGGGAGGGACTGAAGCTTTCTTT CASTVSWQGGTEAFF
. TRBJ2-1 TRBD2 TRBV2 TGTGCCAGCAGTGAATCAGGGACTAGCGGGAGTATAAGGTCCTACAATGAGCAGTTCTTC CASSESGTSGSIRSYNEQFF
. TRBJ2-7 . TRBV4-1 TGCGCCAGCAGCCAAGATCATGACTACTACCGGGAGCAGTACTTC CASSQDHDYYREQYF
once TRBJ1-5 TRBD1 TRBV19 TGTGCCAGTAGCATACCCGGGACAGGGCATCAGCCCCAGCATTTT CASSIPGTGHQPQHF
. TRBJ1-4 . TRBV6-5 TGTGCCAGCAGTTACTCCGGGACACGTGAGGCCGGGAAACTGTTTTTT CASSYSGTREAGKLFF
. TRBJ2-2 . TRBV10-3 TGTGCCATCAAAGACGCGGGTTCGAACACCGGGGAGCTGTTTTTT CAIKDAGSNTGELFF
. TRBJ2-7 . TRBV11-2 TGTGCCAGCAGCTTATACCCCCCAAAACTCCACGAGCAGTACTTC CASSLYPPKLHEQYF
. TRBJ1-2 TRBD1 TRBV6-5 TGTGCCAGCAGTTACCGGACAGGGCGGTATGGCTACACCTTC CASSYRTGRYGYTF
. TRBJ2-2 TRBD2 TRBV6-5 TGTGCCAGCAGTCTAGCGGGAGGGGGCACCGGGGAGCTGTTTTTT CASSLAGGGTGELFF
. TRBJ2-1 TRBD2 TRBV25-1 TGTGCCAGCAGTGGGACTAGCGCTATGAGCTCCTACAATGAGCAGTTCTTC CASSGTSAMSSYNEQFF
. TRBJ2-4 TRBD1 TRBV5-1 TGCGCCAGCGAACCCGGGACAGGGGGCTACGTTCAGTACTTC CASEPGTGGYVQYF
. TRBJ1-3 . TRBV7-9 TGTGCCAGCAGCTCCACATCAAGCTCTGGAAACACCATATATTTT CASSSTSSSGNTIYF
once TRBJ2-5 . TRBV9 TGTGCCAGCAGCTCGGGAGAAGAGACCCAGTACTTC CASSSGEETQYF
once TRBJ1-5 . TRBV7-2 TGTGCCAGCAGCTACAGGGGCAATCAGCCCCAGCATTTT CASSYRGNQPQHF
few TRBJ2-1 . TRBV24-1 TGTGCCACCAGTGATTCGAGCTTTAGCGGCCCTGAGCAGTTCTTC CATSDSSFSGPEQFF
. TRBJ2-3 TRBD2 TRBV5-4 TGTGCCAGCAGCTTAGCGGGAGGGCCGGGGACAGATACGCAGTATTTT CASSLAGGPGTDTQYF
. TRBJ2-5 TRBD1 TRBV27 TGTGCCAGCAGCCAAGGGGGCCCGGAGGAGACCCAGTACTTC CASSQGGPEETQYF